The 3 T cell receptor beta chains below all came from one sample that was sequenced in a study of CD8 T cells in ankylosing spondylitis. Study results and caveats: Characteristic of ankylosing spondylitis blood, it appeared, was a TCR beta motif comprising about eight highly homologous variants.

TCRdb independently ran MiXCR on the 5' RACE reads; one entry per CDR3 protein. The sample carries more than 500,000 distinct CDR3 sequences, roughly 5.2% recorded once. The antigens for these receptors are not known. Sequencing was carried out using blood, either unsorted or a sorted T cell fraction (not recorded which). These receptors were taken from a male donor with ankylosing spondylitis.

In its sample, this clonotype was seen many times. The gene calls are TRBV12-3 or TRBV12-4 and TRBJ1-5; TRBD1 is a possible D gene (5 bases). Trimming cost V 6 bases and J 3 bases, with 9 bases left between them. This CDR3 is built from 13 residues. The CDR3 here is CASRQGFNQPQHF. CDR3 nucleotides: TGTGCCAGCAGGCAGGGTTTCAATCAGCCCCAGCATTTT.

This clonotype showed up many times. This rearrangement joins TRBV7-2 to TRBJ2-7; D gene ambiguous. The CDR3 loop spans 14 amino acids. Trimming pared 1 base from V and 1 base from J, leaving 8 bases between. The germline gives CDR1 SGHTA, CDR2 FQGNSA. CDR3 protein: CASSLDRLSYEQYF. CDR3 DNA sequence: TGTGCCAGCAGCTTAGATCGGCTTTCCTACGAGCAGTACTTC.

This clonotype was detected ten times or more. The J gene is TRBJ1-3, the V gene TRBV5-6, with 11 bases lining up with TRBD1. Trimming at V came to 2 bases and at J to 9 bases, leaving 1 base not matched to a gene. The CDR3 is 13 residues long. Germline values: CDR1 SGHDT, CDR2 YYEEEE. The CDR3 DNA follows: TGTGCCAGCAGCTTCGGGACAGGGGGCACCATATATTTT. It codes for CASSFGTGGTIYF.